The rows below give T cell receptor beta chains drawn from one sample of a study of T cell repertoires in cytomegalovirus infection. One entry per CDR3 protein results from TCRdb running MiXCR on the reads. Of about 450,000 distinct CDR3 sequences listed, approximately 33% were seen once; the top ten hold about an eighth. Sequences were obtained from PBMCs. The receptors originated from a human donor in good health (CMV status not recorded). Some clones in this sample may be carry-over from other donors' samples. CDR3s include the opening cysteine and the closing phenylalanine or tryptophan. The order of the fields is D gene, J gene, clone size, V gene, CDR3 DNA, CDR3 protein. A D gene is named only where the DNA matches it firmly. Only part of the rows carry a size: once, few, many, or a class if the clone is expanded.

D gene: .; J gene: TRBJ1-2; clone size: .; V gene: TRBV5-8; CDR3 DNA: TGTGCCAGCAGCGGAAGAGGGACCCGCGGCTACACCTTC; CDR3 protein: CASSGRGTRGYTF
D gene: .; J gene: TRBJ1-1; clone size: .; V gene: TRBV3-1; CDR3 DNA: TGTGCCAGCAGCCAAGCAGGGGCGTTCACTGAAGCTTTCTTT; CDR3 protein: CASSQAGAFTEAFF
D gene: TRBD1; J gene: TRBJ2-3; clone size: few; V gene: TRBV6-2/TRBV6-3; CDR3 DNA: TGTGCCAGCATTGACTCGACAGGGGGCACAGATACGCAGTATTTT; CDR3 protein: CASIDSTGGTDTQYF
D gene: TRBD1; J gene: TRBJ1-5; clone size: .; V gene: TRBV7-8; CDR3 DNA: TGTGTCAGCAGCAAAATGACAGGGCCGCATCAGCCCCAGCATTTT; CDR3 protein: CVSSKMTGPHQPQHF
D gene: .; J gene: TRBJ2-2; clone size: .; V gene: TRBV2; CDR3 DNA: TGTGCCAGTACAGGGCCCCCCCCGAGGACCGGGGAGCTGTTTTTT; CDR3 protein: CASTGPPPRTGELFF
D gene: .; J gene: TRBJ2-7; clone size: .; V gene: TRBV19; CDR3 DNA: TGTGCCAGCGGGACGGTATCTGAGCAGTACTTC; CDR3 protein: CASGTVSEQYF
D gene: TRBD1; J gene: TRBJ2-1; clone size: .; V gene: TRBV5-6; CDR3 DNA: TGTGCCAGCATCCCGGGACAGGGGGCGAGGAGTATCTCCTACAATGAGCAGTTCTTC; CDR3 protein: CASIPGQGARSISYNEQFF
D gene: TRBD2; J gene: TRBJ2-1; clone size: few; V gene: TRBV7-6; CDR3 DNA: TGTGCCAGCAGCTTCTCTAGCGGGAATAATGAGCAGTTCTTC; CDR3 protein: CASSFSSGNNEQFF
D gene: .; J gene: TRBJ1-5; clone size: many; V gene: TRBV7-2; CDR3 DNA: TGTGCCAGCAGCTCAATAGTCAGTCCGGGTCAGCCCCAGCATTTT; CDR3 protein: CASSSIVSPGQPQHF
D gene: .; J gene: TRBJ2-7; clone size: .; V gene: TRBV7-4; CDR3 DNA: TGTGCCAGCAGCGGCGCGGCCCCCTACGAGCAGTACTTC; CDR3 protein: CASSGAAPYEQYF
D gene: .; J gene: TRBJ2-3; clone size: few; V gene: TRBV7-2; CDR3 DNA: TGTGCCAGCAGCTTCGATGTCGATACGCAGTATTTT; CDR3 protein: CASSFDVDTQYF
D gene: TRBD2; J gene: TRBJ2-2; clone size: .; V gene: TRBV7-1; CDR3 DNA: TGTGCCAGCAGTCAGACCGGGACTAAGAACACCGGGGAGCTGTTTTTT; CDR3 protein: CASSQTGTKNTGELFF
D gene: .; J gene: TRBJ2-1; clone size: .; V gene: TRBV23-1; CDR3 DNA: TGCGCCAGCAGTCAATTCACGGGTCCCTACAATGAGCAGTTCTTC; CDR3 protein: CASSQFTGPYNEQFF
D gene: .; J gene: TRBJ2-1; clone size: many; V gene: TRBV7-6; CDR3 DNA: TGTGCCAGCAGCACTACCAGAAGGGGCGGGTACAATGAGCAGTTCTTC; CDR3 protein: CASSTTRRGGYNEQFF
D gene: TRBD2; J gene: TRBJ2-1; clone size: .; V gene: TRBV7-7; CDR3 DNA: TGTGCCAGCAGAAACAAAACTAGCGGGGGGCTCCTCGGTGAGCAGTTCTTC; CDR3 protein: CASRNKTSGGLLGEQFF
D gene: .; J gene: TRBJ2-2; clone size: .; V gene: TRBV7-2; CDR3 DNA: TGTGCCAGCAGCTTAGTCTCTTCCGCCACCGGGCAGCTGTTTTTT; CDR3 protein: CASSLVSSATGQLFF
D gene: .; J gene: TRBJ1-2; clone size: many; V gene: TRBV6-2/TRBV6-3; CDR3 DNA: TGTGCCAGCAGTTACTACCTGAGGGGTGGCTACACCTTC; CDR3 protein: CASSYYLRGGYTF
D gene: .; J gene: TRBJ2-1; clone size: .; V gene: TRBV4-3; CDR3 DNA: TGCGCCAGCAGCCAAGATCAAGGAGAGCAGTTCTTC; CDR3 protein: CASSQDQGEQFF
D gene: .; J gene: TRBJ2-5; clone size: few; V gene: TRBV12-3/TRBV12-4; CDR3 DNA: TGTGCCAGCAGACGGGTAGAACAAGAGACCCAGTACTTC; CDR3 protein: CASRRVEQETQYF
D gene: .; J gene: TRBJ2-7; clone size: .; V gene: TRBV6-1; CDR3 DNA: TGTGCCAGCACCCCAGGAGCCTACGAGCATTACTTC; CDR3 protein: CASTPGAYEHYF
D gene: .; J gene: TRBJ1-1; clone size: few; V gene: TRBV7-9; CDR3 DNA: TGTGCCAGCAGCTCGGACGGGCCTGAGGCTTTCTTT; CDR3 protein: CASSSDGPEAFF
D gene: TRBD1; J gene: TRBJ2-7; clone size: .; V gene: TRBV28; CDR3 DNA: TGTGCCAGCAGTTCCCTCGGACAGGGGAAGGGAGAGCAGTACTTC; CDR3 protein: CASSSLGQGKGEQYF
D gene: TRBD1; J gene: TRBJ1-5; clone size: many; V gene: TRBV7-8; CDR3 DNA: TGTGCCAGCAGCTTGGGGACAGTCAGCAATCAGCCCCAGCATTTT; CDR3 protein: CASSLGTVSNQPQHF
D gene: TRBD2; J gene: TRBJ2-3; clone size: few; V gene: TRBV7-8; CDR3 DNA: TGTGCCAGCAGCGCGTCTAGCGGGGGAAACACAGATACGCAGTATTTT; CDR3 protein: CASSASSGGNTDTQYF
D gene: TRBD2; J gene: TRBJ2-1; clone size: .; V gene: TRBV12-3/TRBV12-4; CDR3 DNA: TGTGCCAGCAGTTTACGAAGCGGGGGTCGGGTCAATGAGCAGTTCTTC; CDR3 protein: CASSLRSGGRVNEQFF
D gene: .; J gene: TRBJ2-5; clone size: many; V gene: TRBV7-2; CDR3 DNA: TGTGCCAGCAGCTTAATTGGGGGGACGGAGACCCAGTACTTC; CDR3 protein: CASSLIGGTETQYF
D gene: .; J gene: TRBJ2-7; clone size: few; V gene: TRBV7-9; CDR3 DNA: TGTGCCAGCAGCTTAGCGACCTACGAGCAGTACTTC; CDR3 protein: CASSLATYEQYF
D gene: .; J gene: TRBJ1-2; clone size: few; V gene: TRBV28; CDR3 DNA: TGTGCCAGCAGTTTATACGAGGGACTTTATGGCTACACCTTC; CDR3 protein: CASSLYEGLYGYTF
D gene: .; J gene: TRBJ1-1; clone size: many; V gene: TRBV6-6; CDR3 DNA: TGTGCCAGCTGGGAGCGGGGGGCCCCGCTAGCTTTCTTT; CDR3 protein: CASWERGAPLAFF